The following is a T cell receptor beta chain sequence with its context. The data originate from a study of T cells in Graves' hyperthyroidism and ophthalmopathy. Germline CDR1 is GTSNPN and CDR2 is SVGIG (reference sequence). This CDR3 has 14 residues. Trimming took 1 base from V and 5 from J, leaving 12 bases between them. The investigators amplified TCR beta CDR3 regions from RNA transcripts. RT-PCR in the first round (using the HTBI primer set) targeted the TCR CDR3. TCRdb ran MiXCR on the multiplex PCR reads and lists one entry per CDR3 protein. This sample has about 400,000 distinct CDR3 sequences, with 25% found just once.

The source is a man in his fifties with Graves' hyperthyroidism. The V call is TRBV30, the J call TRBJ2-1; the D is unclear. Sequencing was performed on blood. The DNA of the CDR3 is TGTGCCTGGAGTGAAAAACTAAACAACAATGAGCAGTTCTTC. It is translated as CAWSEKLNNNEQFF.